Below, 20 T cell receptor beta chains from the same sample are listed, as sequenced in a study of cytomegalovirus exposure and HLA in healthy donors. PCR primers comprised 60 Vbeta and 13 Jbeta primers. Produced via immunoSEQ multiplex PCR; TCRdb's table is partial and in-frame only. The table has around 93,000 clones, less than 80% seen once. The sequenced sample consisted of PBMCs. These receptor sequences come from a woman aged 40 to 49 in good health and CMV-seronegative.

This sequence joins TRBV30 and TRBJ1-5; no clear D gene. This CDR3 has 16 residues. V lost 3 bases, J lost 2 bases, and 17 bases lay in between. From germline, CDR1 is GTSNPN and CDR2 SVGIG (reference sequence). Here the CDR3 DNA reads TGTGCCTGGAGATATGGCCCCGTTTACGGCAATCAGCCCCAGCATTTT. Translating it yields CAWRYGPVYGNQPQHF.

This clone was detected a few times. The V and J genes are TRBV4-1 and TRBJ1-4; the D is unclear. Trimming stripped 4 bases from V and 3 bases from J, with 6 bases between. This CDR3 region has 13 residues. Germline values: CDR1 MGHRA, CDR2 YSYEKL. This CDR3 is CASSPSPNEKLFF. CDR3 nucleotide sequence: TGCGCCAGCAGCCCGTCCCCTAATGAAAAACTGTTTTTT.

This clone was seen once. V and J are TRBV29-1 and TRBJ1-5; D is ambiguous. The CDR3 totals 17 residues. Germline V gene sequence: CDR1 SQVTM, CDR2 ANQGSEA. In DNA form, the CDR3 reads TGCAGGACTCCAACCCGATGGGTTGCAGACTGTAATCAGCCCCAGCATTTT. Residues: CRTPTRWVADCNQPQHF.

This clone is a singleton in its sample. V gene TRBV7-9 combines with J gene TRBJ2-5, with a weak D call TRBD1 (6 bases). Germline values: CDR1 SEHNR, CDR2 FQNEAQ (reference sequence). The CDR3 is made up of 15 amino acids. V was pared by 5 bases and J by 4 bases, with 17 bases between. In DNA, the CDR3 is TGTGCCAGCAGCCCCTACCGGGACAAAGTAGAGACCCAGTACTTC. Encoded protein: CASSPYRDKVETQYF.

This clone has more than one count but fewer than ten. The J gene is TRBJ2-2, the V gene TRBV27; D gene ambiguous. The CDR3 runs 12 residues. The V and J ends lost 4 bases and 3 bases respectively, with 3 bases between them. Germline CDR1 is MNHEY and CDR2 is SMNVEV (reference sequence). Here the CDR3 DNA reads TGTGCCAGCAGTTCTTACACCGGGGAGCTGTTTTTT. Protein sequence: CASSSYTGELFF.

This chain links TRBV28 with TRBJ1-2, with a weak D call TRBD1 (5 bases). Germline values: CDR1 MDHEN, CDR2 SYDVKM. The CDR3 runs to 15 residues. The V gene lost 7 bases and the J gene lost 4 bases, with 19 bases spanning the gap. CDR3 sequence: CASNPADGGVYGYTF. CDR3 sequence (DNA): TGTGCCAGCAACCCCGCAGACGGGGGGGTCTATGGCTACACCTTC.

The chain recombines TRBV27 with TRBJ2-7, with TRBD2 identical over 11 bases. Germline assignment: CDR1 MNHEY and CDR2 SMNVEV (reference sequence). V shed 7 bases and J 1 base; nucleotides not matched to a gene: 9. CDR3 length equals 16 residues. CDR3 in amino acids: CASKRTGTSGSYEQYF. CDR3 in DNA: TGTGCCAGCAAGAGAACTGGGACTAGCGGTTCCTACGAGCAGTACTTC.

The chain is built from TRBV19 and TRBJ1-1; 7 bases agree with TRBD1. Germline V lookup: CDR1 LNHDA, CDR2 SQIVND (reference sequence). Unmatched junction bases numbered 5, after V lost 6 bases and J lost 4 bases. This CDR3 is 13 amino acids long. CDR3 nucleotide sequence: TGTGCCAGTAGAGACAGGGCCGGCACTGAAGCTTTCTTT. As protein: CASRDRAGTEAFF.

The chain links TRBV11-1 to TRBJ2-2; D perhaps matches TRBD1 (5 bases). This CDR3 contains 16 residues. Germline V CDR1 and CDR2: SGHAT, FQDESV (reference sequence). Trimming took off 5 bases at V and 0 bases at J, with 13 bases between the two ends. CDR3 protein: CASSRDSLPNTGELFF. The CDR3 DNA sequence: TGTGCCAGCAGCCGCGACAGCCTACCGAACACCGGGGAGCTGTTTTTT.

This clone is termed medium-sized (0.01 to 0.1%). The chain carries TRBV10-3 and TRBJ1-4; 7 bases fit TRBD1. The germline V gene has CDR1 ENHRY and CDR2 SYGVKD. The CDR3 contains 13 residues. After removal of 3 bases from V and 6 bases from J, the junction contained 1 base not matched to a gene. The CDR3 loop reads CAISEDRDEKLFF. The CDR3 DNA reads TGTGCCATCAGTGAAGACAGGGATGAAAAACTGTTTTTT.

This chain links TRBV5-1 with TRBJ2-1, with 10 nucleotides matching TRBD2. The CDR3 length is 15 residues. The J segment lost 10 bases and the V segment lost 0 bases, leaving 7 bases of the junction unmatched. Germline V gene lookup returns CDR1 SGHRS and CDR2 YFSETQ. This chain's CDR3 is CASSLDLAGAKEQFF. The CDR3 DNA reads as TGCGCCAGCAGCTTGGATCTAGCGGGAGCGAAAGAGCAGTTCTTC.

This clone appeared once. The genes are TRBV25-1 and TRBJ1-2; a weak D match, TRBD1 (5 bases). Trimming pared 4 bases from V and 8 bases from J, leaving 11 bases between. CDR1 is MGHDK, CDR2 SYGVNS, per germline. This CDR3 contains 12 residues. The CDR3 region is CASSGQMGGYTF. The CDR3 DNA reads TGTGCCAGCAGTGGACAGATGGGGGGCTACACCTTC.

The V gene is TRBV5-1, the J gene TRBJ1-3, with 8 bases aligning to TRBD1. Germline V gene sequence: CDR1 SGHRS, CDR2 YFSETQ. CDR3 length: 16 amino acids. Trimming removed 4 bases from V and 0 bases from J; junction bases left unmatched: 6. DNA of the CDR3: TGCGCCAGCAGCATAAGACAGGGGAGCTCTGGAAACACCATATATTTT. Translating gives CASSIRQGSSGNTIYF.

The chain has TRBV4-3 and TRBJ2-3; the match to TRBD2 covers 10 bases. The CDR3 spans 16 residues. V shed 4 bases and J 2 bases; nucleotides not matched to a gene: 6. Per germline, CDR1 LGHNA and CDR2 YSLEER. The DNA of the CDR3 is TGCGCCAGCAGCCTACTCGGACTAGCGGACACAGATACGCAGTATTTT. It is translated as CASSLLGLADTDTQYF.

The chain is built from TRBV28 and TRBJ2-7, with 10 bases aligning to TRBD1. Germline assignment: CDR1 MDHEN and CDR2 SYDVKM. The CDR3 has 15 residues. The junction had 10 bases not matched to a gene; V was cut back by 7 bases and J by 4 bases. CDR3 residues: CASIERDRGRYEQYF. The CDR3 DNA sequence: TGTGCCAGCATAGAGAGGGACAGGGGACGGTACGAGCAGTACTTC.

The chain uses TRBV29-1 and TRBJ1-2, with 8 bases aligning to TRBD1. The V and J ends lost 3 bases and 4 bases, in that order; junction bases with no gene match: 4. Germline CDR1 reads SQVTM; CDR2 reads ANQGSEA. This CDR3 has 13 residues. The CDR3 DNA reads TGCAGCGTTGACGTCCAGGGGGCCTATGGCTACACCTTC. The encoded protein is CSVDVQGAYGYTF.

This clone showed up just a few times. The rearrangement uses TRBV5-1 and TRBJ1-2; no definite D call. Germline V gene lookup returns CDR1 SGHRS and CDR2 YFSETQ. This CDR3 spans 13 amino acids. The V gene lost 0 bases and the J gene lost 2 bases, with 5 bases spanning the gap. The CDR3: CASSLEQNYGYTF. The DNA for the CDR3 is TGCGCCAGCAGCTTGGAACAGAACTATGGCTACACCTTC.

The chain employs TRBV6-6 and TRBJ2-7; a weak D match, TRBD2 (6 bases). Deletions cut 8 bases from V and 6 bases from J, with 17 bases between. Germline V CDR1 and CDR2: MNHNY, SVGAGI (reference sequence). The CDR3 covers 13 residues. The CDR3: CASAGLGEFEQYF. As DNA, the CDR3 is TGTGCCAGCGCGGGACTTGGAGAGTTCGAGCAGTACTTC.

The rearrangement uses TRBV19 and TRBJ2-6, with unresolved D. In germline, CDR1 is LNHDA, CDR2 SQIVND (reference sequence). The germline V and J ends were trimmed by 0 bases and 0 bases, with 15 bases remaining between them. CDR3 size: 19 residues. The CDR3 here is CASSIDPPGIISGANVLTF. The CDR3 nucleotides read TGTGCCAGTAGTATAGATCCCCCAGGCATTATCTCTGGGGCCAACGTCCTGACTTTC.

The CDR3 loop reads CASSSGPASGNTIYF. The CDR3 nucleotides read TGCGCCAGCAGCTCAGGTCCGGCCTCTGGAAACACCATATATTTT. This chain connects TRBV5-1 to TRBJ1-3; D is uncertain. V was cut by 3 bases and J by 0 bases, with 10 bases left in between. CDR1 SGHRS and CDR2 YFSETQ come from the germline V gene. The CDR3 is 15 residues long.